This T cell receptor (beta chain) is from a study of T cell changes during pregnancy in multiple sclerosis (dated by TCRdb to the late 2010s). Concerning the study at large: In women with multiple sclerosis, the researchers looked at how the T cell repertoire shifted as pregnancy progressed.

The method was the immunoSEQ multiplex PCR assay. Not all clones reach the TCRdb copy of this immuneACCESS table, which keeps in-frame sequences only. Checked studies attribute under half of the gap to unresolved V genes and leave the rest unexplained. The sample contains just over 40,000 clones, about 89% of them found a single time. The ten largest clones represent around 0.51% of the sample. As for this clone: Its binding antigen is unknown. Per-base qualities were not stored, and no clone one base away is much larger.

The source material was CD4+ T cells from peripheral blood mononuclear cells, sampled in the first trimester of pregnancy. This sequence originates from a female donor with multiple sclerosis, enrolled in a pregnancy study.

The CDR3 protein sequence reads: CASSVRGQPNTGELFF. The nucleotide sequence is given as TGTGCCAGCAGCGTTAGGGGACAGCCAAACACCGGGGAGCTGTTTTTT. Recombination joined TRBV9 with TRBJ2-2; 7 bases in between match TRBD1. The CDR3 numbers 16 residues from cysteine through phenylalanine. Of the read, only the CDR3 DNA is kept; its 48 bases are in frame from base 1. Trimming leaves V shorter by 2 bases and J shorter by 2 bases, with the junction holding 6 bases beyond the gene matches. CDR1 and CDR2, per the germline V gene, are SGDLS and YYNGEE.